This T cell receptor beta chain originates from a study of blood T cell repertoires in COVID-19. Germline V lookup: CDR1 KGHSH, CDR2 LQKENI. Losses at the gene ends were 4 bases for V and 1 base for J; bases not matched to a gene: 7. This CDR3 contains 16 residues. Exposed volunteers were people who met a COVID-19 case within 2 weeks before study entry. As processed by the authors: Reference gene primers were amplified, and this amplification served to estimate nucleated cell counts. This table comes from immunoSEQ multiplex PCR, and its TCRdb copy is limited to in-frame clones, with some not included. V and J calls and clone size come straight from that table; D and trimming were deduced from the DNA. The table lists roughly 430,000 clones, about 88% of them singletons, with around 1.5% in the top ten.

The sample taken for sequencing was PBMCs or T cells enriched from blood (not recorded which). The source is a woman under 30 who had been exposed to COVID-19. The V gene is TRBV18, the J gene TRBJ1-1; 9 bases line up with TRBD1. The CDR3 is CASSLRQGDQNTEAFF. In DNA, the CDR3 is TGTGCCAGCTCACTTCGACAGGGGGACCAGAACACTGAAGCTTTCTTT.